The 32 T cell receptor beta chains in this list originate from one sample, sequenced in a study of T cell repertoires in cytomegalovirus infection. MiXCR, run by TCRdb on the reads, gives a single entry per CDR3 protein. Here the sample spans almost 550,000 distinct CDR3 sequences, approximately 15% being singletons. The sequenced material came from CD8+ T cells from PBMCs. Receptor source: a human donor in good health (CMV status not recorded). Some clones in this sample may be carry-over from other donors' samples.

The chain links TRBV5-4 to TRBJ1-2; tentatively, D is TRBD1 (6 bases). Trimming cost V 4 bases and J 6 bases, with 16 bases left between them. CDR1 SGHNT and CDR2 YYREEE come from the germline V gene (reference sequence). This CDR3 is built from 14 residues. CDR3 bases: TGTGCCAGCAGCCTTAACTCAGGGGTGGATGGCTACACCTTC. Its translation is CASSLNSGVDGYTF.

This clonotype was picked up many times. The rearrangement uses TRBV4-1 and TRBJ2-1, with a weak D call TRBD1 (6 bases). The CDR3 totals 14 residues. Trimming pared 1 base from V and 5 bases from J, leaving 9 bases between. Germline V gene sequence: CDR1 MGHRA, CDR2 YSYEKL. The CDR3 protein is CASSQGDIDNEQFF. The CDR3 DNA reads TGCGCCAGCAGCCAAGGGGACATAGACAATGAGCAGTTCTTC.

This sequence joins TRBV6-1 and TRBJ2-1; D is unclear. Per the germline V gene, CDR1 is MNHNS and CDR2 is SASEGT. V lost 3 bases and J 1 base, leaving 7 bases between the germline ends. This CDR3 contains 14 residues. In nucleotides, the CDR3 is TGTGCCAGCAGTGAGTGGCAGTCCTACAATGAGCAGTTCTTC. This codes for CASSEWQSYNEQFF.

This clonotype came up many times. This chain uses TRBV7-9 with TRBJ2-1; no clear D. Germline loops: CDR1 SEHNR, CDR2 FQNEAQ (reference sequence). This CDR3 comprises 11 residues. V lost 2 bases and J lost 10, with 6 bases in between. The CDR3 DNA sequence: TGTGCCAGCAGCTTAAGAGCGGAGCAGTTCTTC. It is translated as CASSLRAEQFF. Combining the CDR3 with reference TRBV7-9 and TRBJ2-1 gives the whole variable domain DTGVSQNPRHKITKRGQNVTFRCDPISEHNRLYWYRQTLGQGPEFLTYFQNEAQLEKSRLLSDRFSAERPKGSFSTLEIQRTEQGDSAMYLCASSLRAEQFFGPGTRLTVL.

This clonotype was seen many times. The rearrangement uses TRBV28 and TRBJ2-7; a possible D gene is TRBD1 (6 bases). The germline CDR1 and CDR2 sequences are MDHEN and SYDVKM. V was trimmed by 3 bases and J by 4 bases, leaving 13 bases between them. The CDR3 totals 14 residues. The DNA for the CDR3 is TGTGCCAGCAGTTTCTTAGGGGGATTGTACGAGCAGTACTTC. Its protein is CASSFLGGLYEQYF.

This clonotype has a count of ten or more. The DNA of the CDR3 is TGTGCCAGCAGCGGACTAGCCCAAGAGACCCAGTACTTC. Translating it yields CASSGLAQETQYF. The rearrangement links TRBV7-8 to TRBJ2-5, with 8 bases that match TRBD2. The CDR3 length is 13 residues. Germline CDR1 and CDR2: SGHVS and FQNEAQ. Germline trimming cut 5 bases from V and 1 base from J; bases unmatched to any gene: 0.

Only one count was recorded for this clonotype. Written as DNA, the CDR3 is TGTGCCAGCAGTTCGCAGGGGATTGAAGCTTTCTTT. It codes for CASSSQGIEAFF. This chain joins TRBV27 and TRBJ1-1; a weak D match, TRBD1 (6 bases). This CDR3 comprises 12 residues. CDR1 MNHEY and CDR2 SMNVEV come from the germline V gene (reference sequence). V lost 4 bases to trimming and J lost 7 bases, with 10 bases between them.

This clonotype appeared many times. This chain uses TRBV7-3 with TRBJ1-2; 7 bases match TRBD1. CDR1 is SGHTA and CDR2 is FQGTGA in the germline V gene. The V and J ends lost 5 bases and 6 bases, in that order; junction bases with no gene match: 6. There are 13 residues in the CDR3. Written as DNA, the CDR3 is TGTGCCAGCAGCACACAGGGGTCGGATGGCTACACCTTC. Amino acid sequence: CASSTQGSDGYTF. The variable domain in full, completed from reference TRBV7-3 and TRBJ1-2, reads GAGVSQTPSNKVTEKGKYVELRCDPISGHTALYWYRQSLGQGPEFLIYFQGTGAADDSGLPNDRFFAVRPEGSVSTLKIQRTERGDSAVYLCASSTQGSDGYTFGSGTRLTVV.

The CDR3 DNA sequence: TGTGCCAGCACCATAGCGGGAGGGGGTAATGAGCAGTTCTTC. This encodes CASTIAGGGNEQFF. The V and J genes are TRBV6-1 and TRBJ2-1, with 11 bases matching TRBD2. V was clipped by 7 bases and J by 7 bases; unmatched bases: 6. This CDR3 region has 14 residues. Germline V CDR1 and CDR2: MNHNS, SASEGT.

At least ten counts were recorded for this clonotype. The V and J genes are TRBV15 and TRBJ1-2; no definite D call. V was cut by 5 bases and J by 0 bases, with 13 bases left in between. The CDR3 length is 15 residues. Germline-derived CDR1 and CDR2 are LNHNV and YYDKDF (reference sequence). CDR3 residues: CATSEPDASNYGYTF. Here the CDR3 DNA reads TGTGCCACCAGCGAGCCGGACGCATCTAACTATGGCTACACCTTC.

Note on this clonotype: Because the CDR3 is missing its conserved closing phenylalanine or tryptophan, this is likely a read error. The V and J genes are TRBV11-2 and TRBJ2-1; TRBD1 matches at 9 bases. J lost 4 bases, V lost 2 bases, and 6 bases had no gene match. The CDR3 length is 16 residues. The germline V gene encodes CDR1 SGHAT and CDR2 FQNNGV. CDR3 loop: CASSLIDRGVYNEQFL. CDR3 nucleotides: TGTGCCAGCAGCTTAATCGACAGGGGGGTTTACAATGAGCAGTTCTTA.

Many counts were recorded for this clonotype. The V call is TRBV11-2, the J call TRBJ1-1, with D perhaps matching TRBD1 (6 bases). CDR3 length: 15 amino acids. V shed 0 bases and J shed 3 bases, with 11 bases lying between them. Germline-derived CDR1 and CDR2 are SGHAT and FQNNGV. The CDR3 nucleotides are TGTGCCAGCAGCTTAGAAGGTCAGGGGCACACTGAAGCTTTCTTT. Amino acids: CASSLEGQGHTEAFF. Based on the CDR3 plus reference TRBV11-2 and TRBJ1-1, the full variable domain is EAGVAQSPRYKIIEKRQSVAFWCNPISGHATLYWYQQILGQGPKLLIQFQNNGVVDDSQLPKDRFSAERLKGVDSTLKIQPAKLEDSAVYLCASSLEGQGHTEAFFGQGTRLTVV.

This chain connects TRBV5-1 to TRBJ2-7; the D is unclear. CDR1 and CDR2 from the germline V gene are SGHRS and YFSETQ. The CDR3 runs to 11 residues. Trimming took off 4 bases at V and 5 bases at J, with 7 bases between the two ends. The CDR3 DNA reads as TGCGCCAGCAGCCAGGCCCACGAGCAGTACTTC. Translating gives CASSQAHEQYF.

This clonotype was found many times. V gene TRBV5-4 combines with J gene TRBJ2-2; D unclear. V gave up 0 bases and J gave up 8 bases, with 8 bases separating them. The CDR3 is made up of 13 amino acids. The germline CDR1 and CDR2 sequences are SGHNT and YYREEE (reference sequence). In DNA form, the CDR3 reads TGTGCCAGCAGCTTGGACCTCGGAGGGGAGCTGTTTTTT. It is translated as CASSLDLGGELFF.

This clonotype was recorded many times. J is TRBJ1-1 and V is TRBV7-9; D uncertain. The CDR3 runs to 15 residues. Germline values: CDR1 SEHNR, CDR2 FQNEAQ (reference sequence). Trimming pared 4 bases from V and 3 bases from J, leaving 15 bases between. In DNA form, the CDR3 reads TGTGCCAGCAGCTCGGACGCGCTGAGGGACACTGAAGCTTTCTTT. Its protein product is CASSSDALRDTEAFF.

This chain links TRBV11-2 with TRBJ1-1, with TRBD1 matching 7 bases. From germline, CDR1 is SGHAT and CDR2 FQNNGV. The CDR3 covers 14 residues. Losses at the gene ends were 5 bases for V and 4 bases for J; bases not matched to a gene: 7. The CDR3 DNA is TGTGCCAGCAGCACGGACAGGTTTGGCACTGAAGCTTTCTTT. Protein: CASSTDRFGTEAFF.

The sample holds many counts of this clonotype. The chain recombines TRBV12-5 with TRBJ1-1; 9 bases are shared with TRBD1. CDR1 and CDR2 from the germline V gene are LGHNT and FRNRAP. V was clipped by 2 bases and J by 5 bases; unmatched bases: 6. The CDR3 consists of 15 residues. The CDR3 DNA reads as TGTGCTAGTGGTTTGAGAAACGACAGGGGGACTGAAGCTTTCTTT. Its protein product is CASGLRNDRGTEAFF.

This clonotype appeared a few times. This sequence joins TRBV9 and TRBJ1-5, with D possibly being TRBD1 (6 bases). This CDR3 is built from 15 residues. The ends were cut back, 3 bases at V and 3 bases at J, with 13 bases in the middle. CDR1 SGDLS and CDR2 YYNGEE come from the germline V gene. The CDR3 protein is CASSAGGGFNQPQHF. The CDR3 DNA sequence: TGTGCCAGCAGCGCCGGAGGGGGATTCAATCAGCCCCAGCATTTT.

This clonotype was picked up many times. The chain links TRBV7-9 to TRBJ1-2, with D hard to call. The germline gives CDR1 SEHNR, CDR2 FQNEAQ (reference sequence). This CDR3 spans 13 amino acids. V lost 5 bases and J lost 8, with 15 bases in between. The CDR3 coding sequence is TGTGCCAGCAGCCCCGAGGCAGGCGGCGGCTACACCTTC. Encoded protein: CASSPEAGGGYTF.

This clonotype was recorded at least ten times. This chain uses TRBV7-9 with TRBJ2-1; 10 nucleotides line up with TRBD1. CDR3 length: 15 amino acids. Germline V gene data show CDR1 as SEHNR and CDR2 as FQNEAQ (reference sequence). With V trimmed by 4 bases and J by 5 bases, 5 bases remained unmatched. The CDR3 is CASSSRQGANNEQFF. CDR3 nucleotide sequence: TGTGCCAGCAGCTCACGACAGGGGGCGAACAATGAGCAGTTCTTC.

The rearrangement links TRBV5-5 to TRBJ2-7, with D possibly matching TRBD1 (5 bases). Germline assignment: CDR1 SGHKS and CDR2 YYEKEE (reference sequence). Trimming took off 0 bases at V and 5 bases at J, with 12 bases between the two ends. The CDR3 has 14 residues. The CDR3 DNA follows: TGTGCCAGCAGCTTGGTGTGGGGCATTGACGAGCAGTACTTC. Amino acid sequence: CASSLVWGIDEQYF. Combining the CDR3 with reference TRBV5-5 and TRBJ2-7 gives the whole variable domain DAGVTQSPTHLIKTRGQQVTLRCSPISGHKSVSWYQQVLGQGPQFIFQYYEKEERGRGNFPDRFSARQFPNYSSELNVNALLLGDSALYLCASSLVWGIDEQYFGPGTRLTVT.

A few counts support this clonotype. This chain connects TRBV9 to TRBJ2-5; D tentatively reads TRBD1 or TRBD2 (6 bases each). Trimming pared 0 bases from V and 2 bases from J, leaving 14 bases between. CDR1 is SGDLS and CDR2 is YYNGEE in the germline V gene. The CDR3 consists of 16 residues. CDR3 nucleotides: TGTGCCAGCAGCGTAGGAGGGGGAGGACCTCAAGAGACCCAGTACTTC. Translating gives CASSVGGGGPQETQYF.

This clonotype was recorded a few times. V gene TRBV30 combines with J gene TRBJ2-7; D unresolved. The CDR3 has 14 amino acids. The germline CDR1 and CDR2 sequences are GTSNPN and SVGIG (reference sequence). Trimming pared 6 bases from V and 0 bases from J, leaving 15 bases between. CDR3 nucleotides: TGTGCCTGCCTTCTCGAATCTGGCTCCTACGAGCAGTACTTC. Translation gives CACLLESGSYEQYF.

This clonotype was counted ten times or more. The genes are TRBV7-3 and TRBJ2-1; 12 positions match TRBD2. The V gene end was trimmed by 2 bases and the J gene end by 8 bases; junction bases not matched to a gene: 4. This CDR3 is built from 15 residues. Germline CDR1 is SGHTA and CDR2 is FQGTGA. The CDR3: CASSLVLAGGDEQFF. The CDR3 DNA reads TGTGCCAGCAGCTTAGTCCTAGCGGGAGGGGATGAGCAGTTCTTC.

There are a few counts of this clonotype. V and J are TRBV6-2 or TRBV6-3 and TRBJ2-7; a weak D match, TRBD2 (6 bases). The length of the CDR3 is 15 residues. The ends were cut back, 6 bases at V and 4 bases at J, with 19 bases in the middle. The germline CDR1 and CDR2 sequences are MNHEY and SVGEGT. The CDR3 DNA sequence: TGTGCCAGCAGCCAGCCCAGACTAGGAACTTACGAGCAGTACTTC. Translating it yields CASSQPRLGTYEQYF.

This clonotype was observed a handful of times. The rearrangement links TRBV10-3 to TRBJ2-2; 7 nucleotides line up with TRBD1. Germline V lookup: CDR1 ENHRY, CDR2 SYGVKD. The ends lost 2 bases at V and 4 bases at J; junction bases unmatched: 4. This CDR3 contains 15 residues. The chain's CDR3 is CAISEGTVGTGELFF. The CDR3 DNA is TGTGCCATCAGTGAGGGGACAGTTGGCACCGGGGAGCTGTTTTTT.

The chain couples TRBV5-1 to TRBJ1-2, with 7 bases matching TRBD1. Per germline, CDR1 SGHRS and CDR2 YFSETQ. With 0 bases clipped from V and 5 bases from J, the junction kept 7 bases outside the gene matches. There are 15 residues in the CDR3. CDR3 bases: TGCGCCAGCAGCTTGGACACCGGGACAGCTTATGGCTACACCTTC. Residues: CASSLDTGTAYGYTF.

This clonotype was observed a few times. The chain recombines TRBV10-3 with TRBJ2-2, with 7 bases matching TRBD2. The CDR3 totals 15 residues. The J segment lost 6 bases and the V segment lost 0 bases, leaving 4 bases of the junction unmatched. In germline, CDR1 is ENHRY, CDR2 SYGVKD. The DNA for the CDR3 is TGTGCCATCAGTGAGTCCGGGGGGACCGCCGGGGAGCTGTTTTTT. Protein: CAISESGGTAGELFF.

This clonotype occurred a few times. The chain combines TRBV9 with TRBJ2-7; TRBD1 matches at 9 bases. The CDR3 is made up of 16 amino acids. Looked up from germline, CDR1 is SGDLS and CDR2 is YYNGEE. Trimming cost V 3 bases and J 9 bases; bases outside gene matches: 16. The CDR3 DNA follows: TGTGCCAGCAGCGATTCCCCGGGACAGGGAATAATAGGGCAGTACTTC. Translation gives CASSDSPGQGIIGQYF.

This clonotype was counted at least ten times. The chain links TRBV7-9 to TRBJ1-1, with D maybe TRBD1 (5 bases). Trimming removed 4 bases from V and 0 bases from J, with 18 bases in between. Per germline, CDR1 SEHNR and CDR2 FQNEAQ (reference sequence). The CDR3 length is 17 residues. CDR3 coding DNA: TGTGCCAGCAGCTCTGATACCAGGGTACGAATGAACACTGAAGCTTTCTTT. It is translated as CASSSDTRVRMNTEAFF.

The sample holds a few counts of this clonotype. The chain employs TRBV27 and TRBJ2-7; D unresolved. This CDR3 contains 15 residues. Per germline, CDR1 MNHEY and CDR2 SMNVEV (reference sequence). V lost 4 bases, J lost 0 bases, and 13 bases lay in between. The CDR3 nucleotides read TGTGCCAGCAGTTCCCCCTCCCTCGGCTCCTACGAGCAGTACTTC. Its protein is CASSSPSLGSYEQYF.

The gene calls are TRBV6-1 and TRBJ1-2; TRBD1 agrees at 7 bases. The junction had 13 bases not matched to a gene; V was cut back by 7 bases and J by 2 bases. The CDR3 spans 16 residues. The germline V gene encodes CDR1 MNHNS and CDR2 SASEGT. This CDR3 is CASTNSPGQRNYGYTF. The CDR3 DNA reads TGTGCCAGCACGAATTCCCCGGGACAGAGAAACTATGGCTACACCTTC.